These T cell receptor beta chains were read from a single sample in a study of control samples from healthy donors and cancer patients. This table comes from immunoSEQ multiplex PCR, and its TCRdb copy is limited to in-frame clones, with some not included. The sample holds 100,000 to 150,000 clones, roughly 84% seen once. Sequencing was carried out using blood. The receptor source for this set is a man younger than 35 in good health. Each CDR3 is given with its conserved first and last residue. D genes are given only for firm matches. A clone size is listed for some rows: how often the clone was seen (once, few, many), or a class if it is expanded.

cdr3_nt | cdr3_aa | v_call | clone_size | d_call | j_call
TGTGCCAGCAGCTTAGACGGCTGGTCGGCAGATACGCAGTATTTT | CASSLDGWSADTQYF | TRBV7-9 | . | . | TRBJ2-3
TGTGCCAGCAGCTTAACTTCGGGGGGCTTGGGTGGAAACACCATATATTTT | CASSLTSGGLGGNTIYF | TRBV7-3 | . | . | TRBJ1-3
TGTGCCAGCAGCCATTGGACTAGCAGCTACGAGCAGTACTTC | CASSHWTSSYEQYF | TRBV14 | . | TRBD2 | TRBJ2-7
TGTGCCAGCAGCTTAAGACAGGGCTTAGATACGCAGTATTTT | CASSLRQGLDTQYF | TRBV5-8 | . | TRBD1 | TRBJ2-3
TGTGCCACCCTACCCCAGGAAAACACTGAAGCTTTCTTT | CATLPQENTEAFF | TRBV6-5 | . | . | TRBJ1-1
TGTGCCAGCAGCTTAGTATTCGGCAAGATGAACACTGAAGCTTTCTTT | CASSLVFGKMNTEAFF | TRBV7-6 | . | . | TRBJ1-1
TGTGCCAGCAGCTTGGACACTGAAGCTTTCTTT | CASSLDTEAFF | TRBV5-8 | . | . | TRBJ1-1
TGTGCCAGCAACTCATGGGAAAGAGGGAAGCGCACTGAAGCTTTCTTT | CASNSWERGKRTEAFF | TRBV7-2 | . | . | TRBJ1-1
TGCGCCAGCAGCGAAGACAGGGGCGGGACTGAAGCTTTCTTT | CASSEDRGGTEAFF | TRBV10-1 | few | TRBD1 | TRBJ1-1
TGTGCTAGTGGTGGAGCCGGGACAGGGCCTACAAATGAAGCTTTCTTT | CASGGAGTGPTNEAFF | TRBV12-5 | . | TRBD1 | TRBJ1-1
TGTGCCAGTAGCGAGACCGGGACAGGGTACGAGCAGTACTTC | CASSETGTGYEQYF | TRBV19 | . | TRBD1 | TRBJ2-7
TGTGCCAGTAGGGGGGCCCAGAGTGAGGGGCAGCCCCAGCATTTT | CASRGAQSEGQPQHF | TRBV19 | . | . | TRBJ1-5
TGCGCCAGCAGTGAGTCGAACGGCGTTGAAGCTTTCTTT | CASSESNGVEAFF | TRBV10-1 | . | . | TRBJ1-1
TGTGCCAGCAGCCCGGCCGGGGTAGCGGGGTCCTACGAGCAGTACTTC | CASSPAGVAGSYEQYF | TRBV13 | once | TRBD2 | TRBJ2-7
TGTGCCAGCTCACCTCCGGGACAGGGGGCGTCCGGGGAGCTGTTTTTT | CASSPPGQGASGELFF | TRBV18 | . | TRBD1 | TRBJ2-2
TGCGCCAGCAGCCTGGATGGAGAGGTCCGCTATGGCTACACCTTC | CASSLDGEVRYGYTF | TRBV5-1 | . | . | TRBJ1-2
TGTGCCAGTAGTGCCTGGACAGGGGGCAAAGAGACCCAGTACTTC | CASSAWTGGKETQYF | TRBV19 | . | TRBD1 | TRBJ2-5
TGTGCCTACCGTTGGAGGCGGGAGGTAAGGTACGAGCAGTACTTC | CAYRWRREVRYEQYF | TRBV30 | . | TRBD2 | TRBJ2-7
TGTGCCAGCAGCGTGTCAGGTTCCAATCAGCCCCAGCATTTT | CASSVSGSNQPQHF | TRBV9 | . | . | TRBJ1-5